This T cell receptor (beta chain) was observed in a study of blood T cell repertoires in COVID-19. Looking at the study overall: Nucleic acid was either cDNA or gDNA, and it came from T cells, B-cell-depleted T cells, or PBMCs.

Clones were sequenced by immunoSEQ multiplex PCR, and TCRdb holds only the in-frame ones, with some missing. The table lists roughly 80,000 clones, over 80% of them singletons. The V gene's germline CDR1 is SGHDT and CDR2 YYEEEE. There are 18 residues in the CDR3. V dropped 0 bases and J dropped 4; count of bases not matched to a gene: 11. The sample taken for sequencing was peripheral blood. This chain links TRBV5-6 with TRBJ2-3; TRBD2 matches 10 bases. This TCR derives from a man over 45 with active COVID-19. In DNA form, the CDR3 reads TGTGCCAGCAGCTTGGGGCTAGCGGGAGTTGGGGCCCCAGATACGCAGTATTTT. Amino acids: CASSLGLAGVGAPDTQYF.